This passage covers 32 T cell receptor beta chains from one sample sequenced in a study of T cell clonality in common variable immunodeficiency. Findings and caveats of the study: Common variable immunodeficiency TCR beta sequences reportedly had fewer deletions and N-nucleotide insertions.

No antigens are known for them. This table comes from immunoSEQ multiplex PCR, and its TCRdb copy is limited to in-frame clones, with some not included. This repertoire holds approximately 30,000 clones, and none appear only once. The sequencing input was peripheral blood mononuclear cells. All receptors come from a human donor with common variable immunodeficiency.

As for this clone: The observed sequence ends 3 residues before the CDR3 terminus, with the missing tail filled in from the germline J gene. The V gene is TRBV7-6, the J gene TRBJ1-1; 9 positions match TRBD1. Germline assignment: CDR1 SGHVS and CDR2 FNYEAQ. The CDR3 covers 14 residues. V was pared by 4 bases and J by 2 bases, with 2 bases of the junction left unmatched. CDR3 bases read: TGTGCCAGCAGCTCGGGACAGGGTAACACTGAA. Translated, it gives CASSSGQGNTE. The CDR3 reads in full as CASSSGQGNTEAFF. The full variable domain, with the rest looked up from reference TRBV7-6 and TRBJ1-1, is GAGVSQSPRYKVTKRGQDVALRCDPISGHVSLYWYRQALGQGPEFLTYFNYEAQQDKSGLPNDRFSAERPEGSISTLTIQRTEQRDSAMYRCASSSGQGNTEAFFGQGTRLTVV.

The part of the CDR3 DNA that was read is TGTGCCAGTGCACCAGGGGGCGGCGGAACCACAGATACG. Its protein is CASAPGGGGTTDT. The whole CDR3 region reads CASAPGGGGTTDTQYF. The rearrangement uses TRBV19 and TRBJ2-3, with 8 bases fitting TRBD1. The read terminates 3 residues ahead of where the CDR3 ends, so the germline J gene completes it. The CDR3 covers 16 residues. From germline, CDR1 is LNHDA and CDR2 SQIVND (reference sequence). V shed 8 bases, J shed 2 bases, and the junction held 12 bases outside the gene matches.

In its sample, this clone was seen many times. The sequence runs out 3 residues before the end of the CDR3; the remainder is reconstructed from the germline J gene. The chain links TRBV7-8 to TRBJ2-5; D perhaps matches TRBD2 (5 bases). V dropped 5 bases and J dropped 5 bases, with 18 bases sitting between them. Germline-derived CDR1 and CDR2 are SGHVS and FQNEAQ. The CDR3 is 15 amino acids. The CDR3 sequence is CASSPRLLGGETQYF. The part of the CDR3 DNA that was read is TGTGCCAGCAGCCCTCGACTCCTGGGCGGGGAGACC.

As for this clone: The CDR3 extends 3 residues past the end of the read, so its final part is completed from the germline J gene. This rearrangement joins TRBV20-1 to TRBJ2-3; 8 bases map to TRBD2. The CDR3 extends over 13 amino acids. The germline V gene encodes CDR1 DFQATT and CDR2 SNEGSKA (reference sequence). The V segment lost 6 bases and the J segment 7 bases; nucleotides outside the gene matches: 9. CDR3 amino acids: CSAPTSVRNTQYF. CDR3 DNA (partial): TGCAGTGCCCCGACTAGCGTGAGAAATACG.

This clone showed up many times. From the germline J gene comes the end of the CDR3, since the read stops 3 residues before it. This chain joins TRBV5-6 and TRBJ2-5; perhaps TRBD1 as D (7 bases). Per germline, CDR1 SGHDT and CDR2 YYEEEE. This CDR3 is 15 amino acids long. V lost 0 bases and J lost 4, with 13 bases in between. The chain's CDR3 is CASSLGRQGGETQYF. The CDR3 bases that were read are TGTGCCAGCAGCTTGGGAAGACAGGGAGGAGAGACC.

This clone was picked up a small number of times. The read ends 3 residues before the CDR3 terminus; that terminus is restored from the germline J gene. The genes are TRBV18 and TRBJ2-1; 7 nucleotides align to TRBD2. The CDR3 loop spans 15 amino acids. With V trimmed by 5 bases and J by 7 bases, 11 bases remained unmatched. Per germline, CDR1 KGHSH and CDR2 LQKENI. The CDR3 loop reads CASSSESGTRNEQFF. CDR3 bases read: TGTGCCAGCTCAAGCGAAAGCGGGACTCGGAATGAG.

This clone appeared many times. The read is 3 residues too short to cover the CDR3 end, so that end is filled in from the germline J gene. V gene TRBV30 combines with J gene TRBJ2-3; no firm D call. The V end was cut by 0 bases, the J end by 2 bases, with 9 bases between. The CDR3 is 14 amino acids. Germline V CDR1 and CDR2: GTSNPN, SVGIG (reference sequence). The chain's CDR3 is CAWSVGSVTDTQYF. Partial CDR3 DNA: TGTGCCTGGAGTGTAGGGTCGGTCACAGATACG.

On this clone: The read halts 3 residues ahead of the CDR3 end, with the missing end drawn from the germline J gene. The V gene is TRBV6-2 or TRBV6-3, the J gene TRBJ2-5; weak D call: TRBD2 (5 bases). Trimming left V 2 bases short and J 7 bases short, with 14 bases between. From germline, CDR1 is MNHEY and CDR2 SVGEGT. CDR3 length: 14 residues. The sequenced CDR3 bases are TGTGCCAGCAGTTACGGGAGCGGCCGGGGGACC. Its protein is CASSYGSGRGT. The whole CDR3 protein reads CASSYGSGRGTQYF.

At least ten counts were recorded for this clone. The sequenced fragment ends 3 residues before the CDR3 boundary, so the rest is inferred from the germline J gene. The chain combines TRBV7-3 with TRBJ2-3; 15 bases match TRBD2. Trimming cost V 4 bases and J 3 bases; bases outside gene matches: 8. There are 18 residues in the CDR3. Per the germline V gene, CDR1 is SGHTA and CDR2 is FQGTGA. The covered CDR3 bases are TGTGCCAGCAGCTCTGGACTAGCGGGGGGGCCGGGGACAGATACG. It codes for CASSSGLAGGPGTDT. The complete CDR3 protein is CASSSGLAGGPGTDTQYF.

This clone was counted at least ten times. The CDR3 end falls 3 residues outside the read, so it is completed with the germline J gene. The rearrangement joins TRBV6-2 or TRBV6-3 to TRBJ2-1, with TRBD1 matching over 8 bases. Germline V gene lookup returns CDR1 MNHEY and CDR2 SVGEGT. V gave up 5 bases and J gave up 4 bases; unmatched junction bases: 10. The CDR3 runs to 16 residues. The CDR3 is CASSTGTGGLYNEQFF. The part of the CDR3 DNA that was read is TGTGCCAGCAGTACAGGGACAGGTGGTTTATACAATGAG.

This clone was recorded at least ten times. The junction shows a germline mismatch at one end, possibly a read error. The CDR3 end falls 3 residues outside the read, so it is completed with the germline J gene. The rearrangement joins TRBV4-2 to TRBJ1-2; 8 bases line up with TRBD1. This CDR3 has 15 residues. Germline loops: CDR1 LGHNA, CDR2 YNFKEQ. The CDR3 bases that were read are TGCGCCAGCAGCCAGGGGACAGGTTGGACGTATGGC. This codes for CASSQGTGWTYG. The entire CDR3 sequence reads CASSQGTGWTYGYTF.

This clone has a count of ten or more. The read gets to within 3 residues of the CDR3 end, and the germline J gene fills in the rest. The genes are TRBV18 and TRBJ2-1, with 9 bases aligning to TRBD2. J lost 9 bases, V lost 1 base, and 4 bases had no gene match. Germline V gene sequence: CDR1 KGHSH, CDR2 LQKENI. The length of the CDR3 is 14 residues. CDR3 sequence reads: CASSPRRGGGEQFF. The covered CDR3 bases are TGTGCCAGCTCACCACGGCGGGGGGGCGGTGAG.

This clone was observed a few times. With the read ending 3 residues before the CDR3 end, the germline J gene is used to fill in that end. The rearrangement joins TRBV5-1 to TRBJ2-4; D uncertain. This CDR3 region has 16 residues. The germline V gene has CDR1 SGHRS and CDR2 YFSETQ. Trimming removed 0 bases at V and 1 base at J, with 11 bases between. The chain's CDR3 is CASSLVQAQAKNIQYF. CDR3 DNA (partial): TGCGCCAGCAGCTTGGTCCAAGCGCAGGCCAAAAACATT.

This clone was detected ten times or more. With the read ending 3 residues before the CDR3 end, the germline J gene is used to fill in that end. The chain joins TRBV6-2 or TRBV6-3 to TRBJ2-4, with 9 bases identical to TRBD1. V dropped 5 bases and J dropped 6; count of bases not matched to a gene: 8. CDR1 is MNHEY and CDR2 is SVGEGT in the germline V gene. CDR3 length: 15 amino acids. CDR3 protein: CASSDLDRGRNIQYF. The sequenced CDR3 bases are TGTGCCAGCAGTGACCTGGACAGGGGTAGAAACATT.

Partial CDR3 DNA: TGTGCCAGCAGCTTAGATCGACAGGGGGCTTATGGC. Encoded protein: CASSLDRQGAYG. The CDR3 in its entirety is CASSLDRQGAYGYTF. The V call is TRBV7-6, the J call TRBJ1-2; the match to TRBD1 covers 10 bases. The read ends 3 residues before the CDR3 terminus; that terminus is restored from the germline J gene. The V gene end was trimmed by 1 base and the J gene end by 5 bases; junction bases not matched to a gene: 4. The CDR3 totals 15 residues. CDR1 and CDR2 (germline): SGHVS, FNYEAQ.

About this clone: Read coverage stops 3 residues before the CDR3 terminus; the germline J gene supplies the remainder. The chain links TRBV6-2 or TRBV6-3 to TRBJ2-3; TRBD2 agrees at 9 bases. This CDR3 is built from 15 residues. Germline V gene lookup returns CDR1 MNHEY and CDR2 SVGEGT. V lost 5 bases to trimming and J lost 2 bases; unmatched junction nucleotides: 5. The CDR3 sequence is CASSAGGADTDTQYF. The CDR3 bases that were read are TGTGCCAGCAGTGCGGGGGGGGCCGACACAGATACG.

This clone was detected only a few times. Sequencing ends 3 residues short of the CDR3 end; the germline J gene provides the rest. The rearrangement joins TRBV6-2 or TRBV6-3 to TRBJ2-5; 9 nucleotides line up with TRBD1. The germline CDR1 and CDR2 sequences are MNHEY and SVGEGT. V lost 6 bases, J lost 3 bases, and 8 bases stayed unmatched. This CDR3 has 15 residues. CDR3 bases read: TGTGCCAGCAGGCCGGACAGGGGTTGGGAAGAGACC. Translating gives CASRPDRGWEET. The whole CDR3 sequence is CASRPDRGWEETQYF.

The CDR3 region is CASSLGAGGSTDTQYF. The sequenced part of the CDR3 DNA is TGTGCCAGCAGCTTAGGGGCGGGGGGAAGCACAGATACG. The gene calls are TRBV7-3 and TRBJ2-3; TRBD2 agrees at 8 bases. The read finishes 3 residues shy of the CDR3 end, and the germline J gene is used to complete it. CDR1 is SGHTA, CDR2 FQGTGA, per germline. V dropped 2 bases and J dropped 0; count of bases not matched to a gene: 4. This CDR3 has 16 residues. The whole variable domain, remainder taken from reference TRBV7-3 and TRBJ2-3, is GAGVSQTPSNKVTEKGKYVELRCDPISGHTALYWYRQSLGQGPEFLIYFQGTGAADDSGLPNDRFFAVRPEGSVSTLKIQRTERGDSAVYLCASSLGAGGSTDTQYFGPGTRLTVL.

In this sample, this clone turned up many times. Read coverage stops 3 residues before the CDR3 terminus; the germline J gene supplies the remainder. This same CDR3 is encoded by further DNA sequences in the sample. The rearrangement uses TRBV5-4 and TRBJ2-7; D perhaps matches TRBD2 (7 bases). Germline CDR1 SGHNT, CDR2 YYREEE (reference sequence). Trimming shortened V by 5 bases and J by 4 bases, and 13 bases separated the two germline ends. CDR3 length: 13 residues. The CDR3 reads CASSEGGLYEQYF. CDR3 DNA (partial): TGTGCCAGCAGTGAGGGGGGGCTTTACGAG.

The CDR3 protein is CASSIDPSGGYEQYF. The CDR3 DNA, read in part, is TGTGCCAGTAGTATAGATCCCTCAGGGGGGTACGAG. This sequence joins TRBV19 and TRBJ2-7, with a tentative D call TRBD1 (7 bases). The read terminates 3 residues before the CDR3 end, so the remaining end is supplied by the germline J gene. V dropped 0 bases and J dropped 4 bases, with 13 bases sitting between them. This CDR3 is 15 amino acids long. CDR1 is LNHDA and CDR2 is SQIVND in the germline V gene (reference sequence).

This clone was recorded at least ten times. The junction does not match germline at one end; this may be a read error. The CDR3 loop reads CASSLERGSSYEQYF. The part of the CDR3 DNA that was read is TGTGCTAGCAGCTTAGAGCGGGGGAGCTCCTACGAG. The V call is TRBV7-7, the J call TRBJ2-7; 8 bases line up with TRBD2. The CDR3 extends 3 residues past the end of the read, so its final part is completed from the germline J gene. CDR1 is SSHAT, CDR2 FNYEAQ, per germline (reference sequence). The CDR3 covers 15 residues.

This clone has a count of ten or more. The read comes to an end 3 residues before the CDR3 does, leaving the germline J gene to fill in the end. The chain employs TRBV5-4 and TRBJ1-1; TRBD1 might be the D (6 bases). Trimming pared 1 base from V and 5 bases from J, leaving 12 bases between. CDR3 length: 14 amino acids. The germline gives CDR1 SGHNT, CDR2 YYREEE (reference sequence). CDR3 DNA, as far as it was read: TGTGCCAGCAGCTTGCGGCAGGGGAGTACTGAA. Protein sequence: CASSLRQGSTE. In full, the CDR3 reads CASSLRQGSTEAFF.

There are a few counts of this clone. The DNA ends 3 residues before the CDR3 does, and the rest of the CDR3 is filled in from the germline J gene. The chain employs TRBV20-1 and TRBJ2-1; TRBD2 might be the D (7 bases). Trimming shortened V by 5 bases and J by 8 bases, and 22 bases separated the two germline ends. Per germline, CDR1 DFQATT and CDR2 SNEGSKA (reference sequence). This CDR3 region has 15 residues. The chain's CDR3 is CSARGARGGGDEQFF. The sequenced part of the CDR3 DNA is TGCAGTGCTCGAGGGGCGAGGGGGGGAGGGGATGAG.

For this clone: The CDR3 end lies 3 residues beyond the end of the read and is filled in from the germline J gene. J is TRBJ1-5 and V is TRBV6-2 or TRBV6-3; tentative D call: TRBD1 (6 bases). V lost 2 bases and J lost 3, with 17 bases in between. The CDR3 runs to 17 residues. CDR1 and CDR2 from the germline V gene are MNHEY and SVGEGT. The CDR3 bases that were read are TGTGCCAGCAGTTACGATGGAAGGGGGATCAACAATCAGCCC. This gives the protein CASSYDGRGINNQP. The whole CDR3 protein reads CASSYDGRGINNQPQHF.

This clone was detected a few times. The CDR3 goes on 3 residues after the read ends, and that part is filled in from the germline J gene. The rearrangement joins TRBV30 to TRBJ2-3; a weak D match, TRBD2 (7 bases). Germline loops: CDR1 GTSNPN, CDR2 SVGIG (reference sequence). V lost 4 bases, J lost 2 bases, and 13 bases lay in between. The CDR3 loop spans 14 amino acids. The covered CDR3 bases are TGTGCCTGGACGCGGGGGCTGTCCACAGATACG. It translates to CAWTRGLSTDT. The whole CDR3 protein is CAWTRGLSTDTQYF.

Of note for this clone: Read sequence stops 3 residues before the CDR3 end, and the germline J gene provides the missing end. V usage is TRBV19 and J usage is TRBJ2-1, with 10 bases matching TRBD2. CDR3 size: 15 residues. CDR1 and CDR2 from the germline V gene are LNHDA and SQIVND (reference sequence). Trimming cost V 5 bases and J 9 bases; bases outside gene matches: 10. CDR3 bases read: TGTGCCAGTAGTTCGGCCAGCGGGGGGGATCTTGAG. Its translation is CASSSASGGDLE. In full, the CDR3 is CASSSASGGDLEQFF.

The table lists this clone with a few counts. The read is 3 residues too short to cover the CDR3 end, so that end is filled in from the germline J gene. This rearrangement joins TRBV5-1 to TRBJ2-1, with TRBD2 identical over 11 bases. Germline V gene data show CDR1 as SGHRS and CDR2 as YFSETQ. The CDR3 is made up of 15 amino acids. Unmatched junction bases numbered 2, after V lost 6 bases and J lost 0 bases. Incomplete CDR3 DNA: TGCGCCAGCAAGACTAGCGGGGCCTCCTACAATGAG. Amino acids: CASKTSGASYNE. Given in full, the CDR3 is CASKTSGASYNEQFF.

Comments on this clone: The missing CDR3 end, 3 residues past where the read stops, is filled in from the germline J gene. The chain is built from TRBV7-2 and TRBJ1-5; D perhaps matches TRBD1 (6 bases). Per germline, CDR1 SGHTA and CDR2 FQGNSA. V was pared by 5 bases and J by 8 bases, with 19 bases between. The CDR3 covers 15 residues. CDR3 DNA, as far as it was read: TGTGCCAGCAGCCCCAGGACAGTTCACGGCGAGCCC. Translated: CASSPRTVHGEP. The CDR3, in full, reads CASSPRTVHGEPQHF.

Details on this clone: Read data end 3 residues before the CDR3 end; the end is taken from the germline J gene. The chain joins TRBV11-2 to TRBJ2-2, with D perhaps matching TRBD1 (5 bases). The germline V gene has CDR1 SGHAT and CDR2 FQNNGV. The V gene lost 5 bases and the J gene lost 3 bases, with 10 bases spanning the gap. This CDR3 has 14 residues. CDR3 region: CASSTQGYTGELFF. The CDR3 bases that were read are TGTGCCAGCAGCACCCAGGGATACACCGGGGAG. The full variable domain, its missing parts supplied by reference TRBV11-2 and TRBJ2-2, is EAGVAQSPRYKIIEKRQSVAFWCNPISGHATLYWYQQILGQGPKLLIQFQNNGVVDDSQLPKDRFSAERLKGVDSTLKIQPAKLEDSAVYLCASSTQGYTGELFFGEGSRLTVL.

This clone was seen a handful of times. Its ends do not fully match the called genes, so a read error is possible. Coverage ceases 3 residues before the CDR3 finishes, and the germline J gene fills in the end. This rearrangement joins TRBV7-2 to TRBJ2-1; D may be TRBD1 (5 bases). This CDR3 is 15 amino acids long. Germline V gives CDR1 SGHTA, CDR2 FQGNSA. The CDR3 is CANSLQGGLSNEQFF. The DNA read from the CDR3 is TGTGCCAACAGCTTGCAGGGTGGGTTGAGCAATGAG.

In its sample, this clone was seen a few times. The read comes to an end 3 residues before the CDR3 does, leaving the germline J gene to fill in the end. The chain is built from TRBV20-1 and TRBJ1-2; D perhaps matches TRBD1 (6 bases). The germline V gene has CDR1 DFQATT and CDR2 SNEGSKA (reference sequence). The V gene lost 1 base and the J gene lost 4 bases, with 13 bases spanning the gap. CDR3 size: 14 residues. CDR3 DNA, as far as it was read: TGCAGTGCTAGAGGCGGACAGTTGATCTATGGC. Protein sequence: CSARGGQLIYG. The full CDR3 is CSARGGQLIYGYTF.

This clone was seen a handful of times. A read error may produce the germline difference seen at one junction end. Sequencing ends 3 residues short of the CDR3 end; the germline J gene provides the rest. The rearrangement uses TRBV2 and TRBJ2-3; tentative D call: TRBD1 (6 bases). Looked up from germline, CDR1 is SNHLY and CDR2 is FYNNEI. This CDR3 is 14 amino acids long. The CDR3 region is CASSEQGSTGTQYF. The sequenced part of the CDR3 DNA is TGTGCCAGCAGTGAACAGGGTTCGACAGGTACG.